Included here is one TCR beta chain sequence, with context. Antigen specificity is unknown. These data belong to a study of T cell repertoires in cytomegalovirus infection. Study-wide background: An indication of both CMV infection and matching HLA type came from public TCR beta signatures.

Per germline, CDR1 SNHLY and CDR2 FYNNEI. V lost 6 bases, J lost 0 bases, and 10 bases lay in between. The CDR3 runs to 14 residues. Points from the study as a whole: The ex vivo response showed dominance by HLA-C-restricted CMV-specific TCR beta clonotypes.

TCRdb used MiXCR to reprocess the reads, holding one entry per CDR3 protein. The data contain around 43,000 distinct CDR3 sequences, 20% of them singletons. The V call is TRBV2, the J call TRBJ2-3; D possibly corresponds to TRBD1 (6 bases). The sequence came from a human donor in good health (CMV status not recorded). Some clones in this sample may be carry-over from other donors' samples. Source material: PBMCs, sequenced either directly or after in vitro stimulation (not recorded which). The CDR3 DNA follows: TGTGCCAGCAGGCGGACAGCGAGCACAGATACGCAGTATTTT. Its translation: CASRRTASTDTQYF.